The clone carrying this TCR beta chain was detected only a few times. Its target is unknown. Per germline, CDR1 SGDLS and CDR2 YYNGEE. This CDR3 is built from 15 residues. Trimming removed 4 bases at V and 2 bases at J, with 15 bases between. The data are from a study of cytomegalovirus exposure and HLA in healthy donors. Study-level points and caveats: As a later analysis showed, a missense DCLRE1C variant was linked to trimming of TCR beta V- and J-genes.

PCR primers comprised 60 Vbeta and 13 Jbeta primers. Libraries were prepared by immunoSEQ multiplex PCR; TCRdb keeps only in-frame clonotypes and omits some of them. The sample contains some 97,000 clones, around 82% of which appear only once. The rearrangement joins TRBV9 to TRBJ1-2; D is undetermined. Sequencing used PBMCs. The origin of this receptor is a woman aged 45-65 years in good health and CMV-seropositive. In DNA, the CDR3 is TGTGCCAGCAGCCCCTCCCAGAACCCCAACTATGGCTACACCTTC. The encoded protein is CASSPSQNPNYGYTF.